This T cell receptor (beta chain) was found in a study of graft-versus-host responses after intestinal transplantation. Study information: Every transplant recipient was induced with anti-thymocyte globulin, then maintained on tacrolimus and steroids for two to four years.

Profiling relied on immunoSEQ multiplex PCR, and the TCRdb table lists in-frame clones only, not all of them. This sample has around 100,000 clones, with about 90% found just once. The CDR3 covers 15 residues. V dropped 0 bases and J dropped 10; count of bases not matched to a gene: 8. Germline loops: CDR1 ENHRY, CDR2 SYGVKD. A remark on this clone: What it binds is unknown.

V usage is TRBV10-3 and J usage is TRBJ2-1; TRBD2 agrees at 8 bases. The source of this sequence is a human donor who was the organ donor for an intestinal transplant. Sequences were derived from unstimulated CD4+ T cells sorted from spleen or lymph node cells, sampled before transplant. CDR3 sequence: CAISESSSLADEQFF. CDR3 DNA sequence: TGTGCCATCAGTGAGTCGTCGTCACTAGCGGACGAGCAGTTCTTC.